These 19 T cell receptor beta chains came from one sample sequenced in a study of T cells in Graves' hyperthyroidism and ophthalmopathy. Authors of the study amplified TCR beta CDR3 regions from RNA transcripts. An initial round of RT-PCR targeting the TCR CDR3 relied on the HTBI primer set. TCRdb reprocessed the multiplex PCR reads via MiXCR and lists one record per CDR3 protein. This sample has around 700,000 distinct CDR3 sequences; 18% occur once, and the top ten carry over 15%. Input material: blood. The receptor set was obtained from a woman between 50 and 59 years old with Graves' hyperthyroidism that later progressed to Graves' ophthalmopathy.

The gene calls are TRBV20-1 and TRBJ2-1; 10 nucleotides line up with TRBD2. The germline gives CDR1 DFQATT, CDR2 SNEGSKA (reference sequence). V dropped 5 bases and J dropped 9; count of bases not matched to a gene: 10. The CDR3 runs to 14 residues. Here the CDR3 reads CSAEQGLAEIEQFF. Written as DNA, the CDR3 is TGCAGTGCTGAACAAGGACTAGCGGAGATTGAGCAGTTCTTC.

A few counts support this clonotype. The gene calls are TRBV2 and TRBJ2-1; D possibly uses TRBD1 or TRBD2 (7 bases each). Trimming pared 6 bases from V and 3 bases from J, leaving 18 bases between. CDR1 SNHLY and CDR2 FYNNEI come from the germline V gene. The CDR3 covers 16 residues. DNA for the CDR3: TGTGCCAGCAGAGACAGCGGGACAGAGGTCTACAATGAGCAGTTCTTC. Encoded protein: CASRDSGTEVYNEQFF.

A remark on this clonotype: A read error is likely, as this CDR3 ends without the conserved phenylalanine or tryptophan. V is TRBV16 and J is TRBJ1-1; D uncertain. There are 16 residues in the CDR3. Germline V gene data show CDR1 as KGHSY and CDR2 as FQNENV. V shed 2 bases and J shed 1 base, with 14 bases lying between them. The CDR3 sequence: CASSQDGPHPNTEAFL. The CDR3 DNA follows: TGTGCCAGCAGCCAAGATGGCCCGCACCCGAACACTGAAGCTTTCCTT.

The V gene is TRBV9, the J gene TRBJ2-1; TRBD1 matches 8 bases. Trimming cost V 0 bases and J 5 bases; bases outside gene matches: 4. CDR1 is SGDLS and CDR2 is YYNGEE in the germline V gene. The CDR3 has 15 amino acids. CDR3 protein: CASSVAGTGNNEQFF. For the CDR3, the DNA is TGTGCCAGCAGCGTAGCTGGGACAGGTAACAATGAGCAGTTCTTC.

The table lists this clonotype with a few counts. This chain links TRBV7-9 with TRBJ2-1, with 10 nucleotides matching TRBD2. This CDR3 comprises 18 residues. Germline V gene sequence: CDR1 SEHNR, CDR2 FQNEAQ (reference sequence). With V trimmed by 5 bases and J by 0 bases, 10 bases remained unmatched. Here the CDR3 reads CASSHRGASGGSYNEQFF. CDR3 bases: TGTGCCAGCAGCCATCGAGGGGCTAGCGGGGGCTCCTACAATGAGCAGTTCTTC.

For the CDR3, the DNA is TGCAGTGCTAGAGAGTCCGACAGGGTGGCTCCTACTAACTATGGCTACACCTTC. It is translated as CSARESDRVAPTNYGYTF. This chain links TRBV20-1 with TRBJ1-2, with 7 bases that match TRBD1. The V and J ends lost 0 bases and 0 bases, in that order; junction bases with no gene match: 13. The CDR3 is 18 amino acids. Germline CDR1 and CDR2: DFQATT and SNEGSKA (reference sequence).

Ten or more counts support this clonotype. This sequence joins TRBV3-1 and TRBJ2-7; D unresolved. Trimming cost V 1 base and J 2 bases, with 12 bases left between them. This CDR3 comprises 15 residues. Germline CDR1 LGHDT, CDR2 YNNKEL (reference sequence). The CDR3 sequence: CASSQVLAPTYEQYF. The CDR3 region has the DNA TGTGCCAGCAGCCAAGTGTTAGCACCGACCTACGAGCAGTACTTC.

This clonotype was found many times. For the CDR3, the DNA is TGTGCCTGGAGTGTAAGCAGTCCTGGCTACACCTTC. Amino acid sequence: CAWSVSSPGYTF. The genes are TRBV30 and TRBJ1-2; D remains ambiguous. The V gene lost 0 bases and the J gene lost 7 bases, with 9 bases spanning the gap. The length of the CDR3 is 12 residues. Germline V gives CDR1 GTSNPN, CDR2 SVGIG (reference sequence).

The sample holds many counts of this clonotype. This chain joins TRBV12-3 or TRBV12-4 and TRBJ2-1; no firm D call. The CDR3 runs 15 residues. Trimming removed 2 bases from V and 5 bases from J, with 13 bases in between. The CDR3, as DNA: TGTGCCAGCAGTTTAAATTGGGCAGCAGACAATGAGCAGTTCTTC. Translated: CASSLNWAADNEQFF.

The rearrangement links TRBV6-4 to TRBJ1-5; tentative D call: TRBD1 (6 bases). The CDR3 extends over 14 amino acids. Trimming cost V 6 bases and J 2 bases, with 11 bases left between them. The germline CDR1 and CDR2 sequences are MRHNA and SNTAGT. CDR3 protein: CASRKNRGNQPQHF. As DNA, the CDR3 is TGTGCCAGCAGGAAAAACAGGGGCAATCAGCCCCAGCATTTT.

This clonotype was observed many times. The J gene is TRBJ2-3, the V gene TRBV11-2, with 11 bases matching TRBD2. The CDR3 sequence is 16 residues long. Germline assignment: CDR1 SGHAT and CDR2 FQNNGV. V was clipped by 3 bases and J by 2 bases; unmatched bases: 4. CDR3 DNA: TGTGCCAGCAGCTTCTTGACTAGCGGGAACACAGATACGCAGTATTTT. This codes for CASSFLTSGNTDTQYF.

The chain joins TRBV6-1 to TRBJ1-1, with 9 bases matching TRBD1. This CDR3 comprises 15 residues. Losses at the gene ends were 6 bases for V and 4 bases for J; bases not matched to a gene: 9. Looked up from germline, CDR1 is MNHNS and CDR2 is SASEGT. CDR3 amino acids: CASRGEGQGFTEAFF. The CDR3 nucleotides read TGTGCCAGCAGGGGCGAAGGACAGGGGTTCACTGAAGCTTTCTTT.

The chain links TRBV7-9 to TRBJ1-4, with D tentatively TRBD1 (5 bases). Trimming took 3 bases from V and 6 from J, leaving 11 bases between them. From germline, CDR1 is SEHNR and CDR2 FQNEAQ (reference sequence). This CDR3 is built from 14 residues. DNA of the CDR3: TGTGCCAGCAGCTTGAGGGGAGGAGATGAAAAACTGTTTTTT. It is translated as CASSLRGGDEKLFF.

Only a few counts were recorded for this clonotype. This chain uses TRBV6-1 with TRBJ2-7; 9 nucleotides agree with TRBD1. The CDR3 length is 16 residues. Germline V gene lookup returns CDR1 MNHNS and CDR2 SASEGT. Losses at the gene ends were 0 bases for V and 1 base for J; bases not matched to a gene: 4. The CDR3 is CASSEASGQGSYEQYF. The CDR3 DNA reads as TGTGCCAGCAGTGAAGCGAGCGGACAGGGGTCCTACGAGCAGTACTTC.

This clonotype was detected many times. This chain uses TRBV5-1 with TRBJ2-7; D possibly corresponds to TRBD1 (5 bases). V lost 0 bases, J lost 5 bases, and 12 bases lay in between. The CDR3 has 14 amino acids. Germline CDR1 and CDR2: SGHRS and YFSETQ. The chain's CDR3 is CASSLVGRADEQYF. In nucleotides, the CDR3 is TGCGCCAGCAGCTTGGTCGGCAGGGCAGACGAGCAGTACTTC.

Ten or more counts support this clonotype. The genes are TRBV20-1 and TRBJ1-5; D is undetermined. The CDR3 has 15 amino acids. Trimming took off 0 bases at V and 6 bases at J, with 15 bases between the two ends. The germline V gene encodes CDR1 DFQATT and CDR2 SNEGSKA (reference sequence). CDR3 coding DNA: TGCAGTGCTAGAGATTCGGGGAAGATAGGTCAGCCCCAGCATTTT. Translation: CSARDSGKIGQPQHF.

There are a few counts of this clonotype. This chain links TRBV12-3 or TRBV12-4 with TRBJ2-1, with 11 bases lining up with TRBD1. The CDR3 consists of 15 residues. Unmatched junction bases numbered 3, after V lost 3 bases and J lost 5 bases. The CDR3 sequence is CASSFPGQGDNEQFF. CDR3 nucleotides: TGTGCCAGCAGTTTCCCGGGACAGGGGGACAATGAGCAGTTCTTC.

The table lists this clonotype with a few counts. V and J are TRBV27 and TRBJ2-3; the D gene is possibly TRBD1 (5 bases). Trimming took off 8 bases at V and 4 bases at J, with 16 bases between the two ends. This CDR3 comprises 14 residues. CDR1 and CDR2 from the germline V gene are MNHEY and SMNVEV (reference sequence). CDR3 region: CASQDDSAPDTQYF. In DNA form, the CDR3 reads TGTGCCAGCCAGGATGACAGTGCACCAGATACGCAGTATTTT.

This clonotype was counted ten times or more. V usage is TRBV12-3 or TRBV12-4 and J usage is TRBJ2-3; 7 bases align to TRBD1. The CDR3 has 14 amino acids. J was trimmed by 4 bases and V by 6 bases; bases with no gene match: 7. This CDR3 reads CASRARQGADTQYF. Written as DNA, the CDR3 is TGTGCCAGCAGAGCACGACAGGGTGCAGATACGCAGTATTTT.